The 10 T cell receptor beta chains given below trace back to one sample, sequenced in a study of technical replicates of blood from a handful of donors. Sequencing used immunoSEQ multiplex PCR; TCRdb keeps in-frame clones, though not all of them. The sample carries about 94,000 clones, 90% to 97% recorded once. Sequencing used T cells isolated from PBMCs. These receptors all stem from a human donor in good health.

This clone was counted once. The chain recombines TRBV18 with TRBJ1-5, with 10 bases lining up with TRBD1. Trimming removed 0 bases from V and 7 bases from J; junction bases left unmatched: 9. The CDR3 sequence is 17 residues long. CDR1 and CDR2 from the germline V gene are KGHSH and LQKENI. The CDR3 here is CASSPPTGTGDGQPQHF. Here the CDR3 DNA reads TGTGCCAGCTCACCACCGACCGGGACAGGGGACGGGCAGCCCCAGCATTTT.

This sequence joins TRBV28 and TRBJ1-2, with TRBD1 identical over 7 bases. The trim removed 6 bases at V and 7 bases at J, leaving 11 bases unmatched. This CDR3 comprises 14 residues. The germline CDR1 and CDR2 sequences are MDHEN and SYDVKM. CDR3 DNA sequence: TGTGCCAGCAGCCCCTATACAGGGGACCGTGGCTACACCTTC. Translation gives CASSPYTGDRGYTF.

This chain connects TRBV2 to TRBJ2-7; no reliable D call. V was cut by 8 bases and J by 0 bases, with 11 bases left in between. Germline V gives CDR1 SNHLY, CDR2 FYNNEI. There are 13 residues in the CDR3. The chain's CDR3 is CASLEVSSYEQYF. The CDR3 coding sequence is TGTGCCAGCCTCGAGGTGAGCTCCTACGAGCAGTACTTC.

V and J are TRBV11-3 and TRBJ2-2; weak D call: TRBD2 (5 bases). CDR1 and CDR2 from the germline V gene are SGHNT and YENEEA. V shed 0 bases and J shed 4 bases, with 15 bases lying between them. This CDR3 comprises 17 residues. CDR3 in amino acids: CASSLDVSREGTGELFF. The CDR3 region has the DNA TGTGCCAGCAGCTTAGATGTTTCCCGGGAAGGCACCGGGGAGCTGTTTTTT.

The rearrangement uses TRBV12-2 and TRBJ2-7; the DNA was not compared with TRBD2, the D call given in the table. TRBV12-2 is reported as a pseudogene. The length of the CDR3 is 21 residues. CDR3: CATDVPLKLLAGGPCSYEQYF. The CDR3 DNA sequence: TGTGCAACGGATGTTCCCCTAAAATTGCTAGCGGGAGGGCCCTGTAGCTACGAGCAGTACTTC.

The V call is TRBV6-6, the J call TRBJ2-3, with 9 nucleotides matching TRBD2. Germline trimming cut 2 bases from V and 2 bases from J; bases unmatched to any gene: 5. Germline loops: CDR1 MNHNY, CDR2 SVGAGI (reference sequence). This CDR3 is built from 16 residues. CDR3 sequence reads: CASSYEAGGLTDTQYF. The CDR3 nucleotides are TGTGCCAGCAGTTACGAAGCGGGGGGACTCACAGATACGCAGTATTTT.

V is TRBV9 and J is TRBJ1-3, with a weak D call TRBD1 (5 bases). The CDR3 length is 15 residues. Per germline, CDR1 SGDLS and CDR2 YYNGEE. Trimming stripped 4 bases from V and 0 bases from J, with 11 bases between. The CDR3 sequence: CASSPRGISGNTIYF. The CDR3, as DNA: TGTGCCAGCAGCCCCCGGGGGATCTCTGGAAACACCATATATTTT. Variable domain in full (rest from reference TRBV9 and TRBJ1-3): DSGVTQTPKHLITATGQRVTLRCSPRSGDLSVYWYQQSLDQGLQFLIQYYNGEERAKGNILERFSAQQFPDLHSELNLSSLELGDSALYFCASSPRGISGNTIYFGEGSWLTVV.

The V and J genes are TRBV7-8 and TRBJ1-1; 9 bases align to TRBD1. The J segment lost 5 bases and the V segment lost 8 bases, leaving 15 bases of the junction unmatched. The germline gives CDR1 SGHVS, CDR2 FQNEAQ. CDR3 length: 16 residues. The CDR3 DNA is TGTGCCAGCTCTCCGGGGGACAGGGTGGAAAGAACTGAAGCTTTCTTT. Translation gives CASSPGDRVERTEAFF.

This chain joins TRBV4-1 and TRBJ1-4, with 7 positions matching TRBD1. The length of the CDR3 is 15 residues. V lost 0 bases, J lost 5 bases, and 3 bases stayed unmatched. Germline CDR1 is MGHRA and CDR2 is YSYEKL. The CDR3 bases are TGCGCCAGCAGCCAAGATAGCAGGGGGAATGAAAAACTGTTTTTT. Protein product: CASSQDSRGNEKLFF.

The chain links TRBV6-1 to TRBJ1-1, with 12 bases fitting TRBD1. The CDR3 is made up of 12 amino acids. Germline values: CDR1 MNHNS, CDR2 SASEGT. The J segment lost 7 bases and the V segment lost 8 bases, leaving 2 bases of the junction unmatched. CDR3 coding DNA: TGTGCCAGCGGGACAGGGGGCAGTGAAGCTTTCTTT. It codes for CASGTGGSEAFF.